The 15 T cell receptor beta chains listed next were all sequenced from one sample in a study of cytotoxic CD8 clonotypes in ibrutinib-treated CLL. The data were produced by immunoSEQ multiplex PCR, yet TCRdb's version contains in-frame clones alone and is incomplete. This table holds 300,000 to 400,000 clones, 67% found once. The sequences come from PBMCs, collected after 36 months of ibrutinib treatment. The receptor set was obtained from a human donor with chronic lymphocytic leukemia.

This clone was counted a few times. The rearrangement links TRBV7-2 to TRBJ1-2; TRBD1 matches 9 bases. Germline V lookup: CDR1 SGHTA, CDR2 FQGNSA. The J segment lost 4 bases and the V segment lost 6 bases, leaving 9 bases of the junction unmatched. The CDR3 totals 15 residues. In nucleotides, the CDR3 is TGTGCCAGCAGGACAGGGGGAGAGCTAGGCTATGGCTACACCTTC. Residues: CASRTGGELGYGYTF.

V usage is TRBV28 and J usage is TRBJ1-2, with TRBD1 identical over 12 bases. The CDR3 contains 17 residues. CDR1 is MDHEN and CDR2 is SYDVKM in the germline V gene. The trim removed 5 bases at V and 4 bases at J, leaving 11 bases unmatched. The CDR3 nucleotides are TGTGCCAGCAGTGTCGGGACAGGGGGCACGATCGGCTATGGCTACACCTTC. Translated, it gives CASSVGTGGTIGYGYTF.

The V call is TRBV19, the J call TRBJ1-1, with 8 bases identical to TRBD1. CDR1 LNHDA and CDR2 SQIVND come from the germline V gene (reference sequence). V shed 2 bases and J 10 bases; nucleotides not matched to a gene: 3. CDR3 length: 12 amino acids. The CDR3 DNA is TGTGCCAGTAGTATACGGACAGGGAGAGCTTTCTTT. Amino acid sequence: CASSIRTGRAFF.

The sample holds a few counts of this clone. The rearrangement links TRBV10-1 to TRBJ1-5, with a tentative D call TRBD1 (5 bases). CDR3 length: 15 residues. V lost 7 bases, J lost 0 bases, and 13 bases lay in between. The V gene's germline CDR1 is WNHNN and CDR2 SYGVQD (reference sequence). For the CDR3, the DNA is TGCGCCAGCATTGGTGACAGCCATAGCAATCAGCCCCAGCATTTT. Translating it yields CASIGDSHSNQPQHF.

V usage is TRBV7-9 and J usage is TRBJ2-2, with a tentative D call TRBD2 (5 bases). The CDR3 has 14 amino acids. The germline gives CDR1 SEHNR, CDR2 FQNEAQ (reference sequence). The V and J ends lost 2 bases and 7 bases respectively, with 11 bases between them. The DNA for the CDR3 is TGTGCCAGCAGCTTAAGTAGAGGGTACGGGGAGCTGTTTTTT. This gives the protein CASSLSRGYGELFF.

V is TRBV6-5 and J is TRBJ2-5; 12 bases match TRBD2. The tail of the sequence fits TRBJ2-7 better, so the J call may be wrong. The CDR3 length is 15 residues. In germline, CDR1 is MNHEY, CDR2 SVGAGI. CDR3 coding DNA: TGTGCCAGCAGTAAACTAGCGGGAGGATACTACGAGCAGTACTTC. Translating it yields CASSKLAGGYYEQYF.

The rearrangement uses TRBV25-1 and TRBJ2-1; D not resolved. Trimming took 5 bases from V and 5 from J, leaving 16 bases between them. The CDR3 sequence is 15 residues long. Germline assignment: CDR1 MGHDK and CDR2 SYGVNS. This CDR3 reads CASSNPLFRNNEQFF. The CDR3 DNA follows: TGTGCCAGCAGTAACCCATTATTCCGAAACAATGAGCAGTTCTTC.

This chain connects TRBV18 to TRBJ2-6; D unclear. The CDR3 has 13 residues. The V gene's germline CDR1 is KGHSH and CDR2 LQKENI. The V and J ends lost 7 bases and 3 bases respectively, with 7 bases between them. Here the CDR3 DNA reads TGTGCCAGCTTTTCGGGTGGGGCCAACGTCCTGACTTTC. It specifies CASFSGGANVLTF.

This clone was counted only a few times. This chain links TRBV15 with TRBJ2-6; possibly TRBD1 or TRBD2 for D (5 bases each). The CDR3 has 20 residues. CDR1 LNHNV and CDR2 YYDKDF come from the germline V gene (reference sequence). Trimming left V 0 bases short and J 1 base short, with 19 bases between. The CDR3 DNA follows: TGTGCCACCAGCAGAGATTATCTGGGGGTTGTGATGTCTGGGGCCAACGTCCTGACTTTC. Protein: CATSRDYLGVVMSGANVLTF.

The V gene is TRBV7-8, the J gene TRBJ2-7; 7 bases fit TRBD2. The CDR3 spans 13 residues. The germline CDR1 and CDR2 sequences are SGHVS and FQNEAQ. V lost 1 base, J lost 7 bases, and 4 bases stayed unmatched. As DNA, the CDR3 is TGTGCCAGCAGCTTAGTACTAGCGTGGGAGCAGTACTTC. Translated: CASSLVLAWEQYF.

This chain joins TRBV28 and TRBJ2-7, with D possibly being TRBD1 (8 bases). Trimming took off 5 bases at V and 12 bases at J, with 17 bases between the two ends. CDR3 length equals 12 residues. CDR1 and CDR2 from the germline V gene are MDHEN and SYDVKM. The CDR3 region has the DNA TGTGCCAGCAGTGCCGGGAGGACAGGGCTGTACTTC. Residues: CASSAGRTGLYF.

This chain connects TRBV18 to TRBJ1-2; TRBD1 matches 9 bases. J was trimmed by 0 bases and V by 6 bases; bases with no gene match: 8. This CDR3 spans 16 amino acids. Germline CDR1 KGHSH, CDR2 LQKENI. CDR3 loop: CASSLDRGEANYGYTF. Here the CDR3 DNA reads TGTGCCAGCTCCTTGGACAGGGGCGAGGCTAACTATGGCTACACCTTC.

The V and J genes are TRBV18 and TRBJ2-3, with D hard to call. The V end was cut by 6 bases, the J end by 6 bases, with 19 bases between. The CDR3 has 15 amino acids. Germline CDR1 reads KGHSH; CDR2 reads LQKENI. The CDR3 spells CASSKPPDRLDTQYF. CDR3 nucleotides: TGTGCCAGCTCTAAACCCCCGGACCGTTTGGATACGCAGTATTTT. The full variable domain, rest sourced from reference TRBV18 and TRBJ2-3, is NAGVMQNPRHLVRRRGQEARLRCSPMKGHSHVYWYRQLPEEGLKFMVYLQKENIIDESGMPKERFSAEFPKEGPSILRIQQVVRGDSAAYFCASSKPPDRLDTQYFGPGTRLTVL.

The chain has TRBV4-2 and TRBJ2-3, with TRBD2 identical over 11 bases. Germline trimming cut 2 bases from V and 3 bases from J; bases unmatched to any gene: 7. The CDR3 contains 17 residues. The V gene's germline CDR1 is LGHNA and CDR2 YNFKEQ. The CDR3 DNA is TGTGCCAGCAGCCAACTTGTGGGACTAGCGGTGACAGATACGCAGTATTTT. It is translated as CASSQLVGLAVTDTQYF.

The chain carries TRBV6-5 and TRBJ1-3; D not certain. This CDR3 has 15 residues. CDR1 is MNHEY, CDR2 SVGAGI, per germline. With 0 bases removed from V and 0 bases from J, the gap between germline ends came to 6 bases. In DNA, the CDR3 is TGTGCCAGCAGTTACTCGCGGGACTCTGGAAACACCATATATTTT. Translating gives CASSYSRDSGNTIYF.